The 15 T cell receptor beta chains below all came from one sample that was sequenced in a study of T cell responses to AZD1222 COVID-19 vaccine (dated by TCRdb to the early 2020s). The time point label here, explained by the study, means: baseline before first vaccination. What this sample's treatment or condition label stands for: meningococcal conjugate vaccine given as trial control. Library preparation employed the immunoSEQ multiplex PCR assay. TCRdb limited this immuneACCESS table to in-frame rearrangements with V and J called. A share of clones is missing; checked studies link under half to unresolved V genes, and the rest is unexplained. The sample contains over 70,000 clones, 85% to 90% of them found a single time. The ten largest account for 10% of the sample. The sequenced sample was peripheral blood, obtained on day 0 of MenACWY control vaccination. The receptors were gathered from an adult in good health.

This clone has a single count. The chain recombines TRBV7-3 with TRBJ1-1; D remains ambiguous. The CDR3 contains 12 residues. Deletions cut 4 bases from V and 8 bases from J, with 11 bases between. CDR1 is SGHTA, CDR2 FQGTGA, per germline. The CDR3 loop is CASSSPTGEAFF. The DNA of the CDR3 is TGTGCCAGCAGCTCCCCCACGGGCGAAGCTTTCTTT.

This clone occurred a few times. The chain carries TRBV28 and TRBJ2-5; unclear D gene. Germline V lookup: CDR1 MDHEN, CDR2 SYDVKM. The CDR3 runs to 12 residues. The V end was cut by 1 base, the J end by 6 bases, with 6 bases between. The CDR3 loop is CASSLFVQTQYF. CDR3 bases: TGTGCCAGCAGTTTATTCGTCCAGACCCAGTACTTC.

This clone was found a few times. This rearrangement joins TRBV3-1 (or the pseudogene TRBV3-2) to TRBJ1-5; 11 bases agree with TRBD1. This CDR3 has 16 residues. The germline V gene encodes CDR1 LGHDT and CDR2 YNNKEL (reference sequence). With 5 bases clipped from V and 0 bases from J, the junction kept 3 bases outside the gene matches. CDR3 bases: TGTGCCAGCAGCGGACAGGGGGCAGGTAGCAATCAGCCCCAGCATTTT. Protein product: CASSGQGAGSNQPQHF.

V gene TRBV5-1 combines with J gene TRBJ1-1; 8 nucleotides match TRBD1. The CDR3 contains 15 residues. CDR1 SGHRS and CDR2 YFSETQ come from the germline V gene. Trimming removed 4 bases from V and 1 base from J; junction bases left unmatched: 6. The CDR3 is CASSISGTGNTEAFF. CDR3 nucleotide sequence: TGCGCCAGCAGCATCTCCGGGACAGGGAACACTGAAGCTTTCTTT.

J is TRBJ2-5 and V is TRBV15; the D is unclear. The germline CDR1 and CDR2 sequences are LNHNV and YYDKDF (reference sequence). CDR3 length equals 14 residues. Trimming shortened V by 5 bases and J by 5 bases, and 15 bases separated the two germline ends. The CDR3 spells CATSGLSRQETQYF. CDR3 DNA: TGTGCCACCAGCGGTCTTTCAAGGCAGGAGACCCAGTACTTC. Looking up the rest from reference TRBV15 and TRBJ2-5 gives the full variable domain: DAMVIQNPRYQVTQFGKPVTLSCSQTLNHNVMYWYQQKSSQAPKLLFHYYDKDFNNEADTPDNFQSRRPNTSFCFLDIRSPGLGDTAMYLCATSGLSRQETQYFGPGTRLLVL.

This rearrangement joins TRBV7-2 to TRBJ1-2, with D tentatively TRBD1 (5 bases). V was clipped by 6 bases and J by 6 bases, with 14 bases between them. The germline V gene has CDR1 SGHTA and CDR2 FQGNSA. The length of the CDR3 is 13 residues. CDR3 region: CASRPTGVDGYTF. The CDR3, as DNA: TGTGCCAGCAGACCTACGGGGGTAGATGGCTACACCTTC.

This rearrangement joins TRBV7-9 to TRBJ2-5, with TRBD1 matching over 8 bases. The junction had 8 bases not matched to a gene; V was cut back by 6 bases and J by 5 bases. Germline CDR1 SEHNR, CDR2 FQNEAQ (reference sequence). This CDR3 has 14 residues. CDR3 sequence reads: CASSWTGTEETQYF. Written as DNA, the CDR3 is TGTGCCAGCAGTTGGACAGGGACGGAGGAGACCCAGTACTTC.

The chain has TRBV5-8 and TRBJ2-5, with TRBD2 matching over 14 bases. This CDR3 is built from 16 residues. V lost 4 bases to trimming and J lost 2 bases; unmatched junction nucleotides: 4. Germline CDR1 is SGHTS and CDR2 is YDEGEE. CDR3 loop: CASSLGLAGAQETQYF. In DNA form, the CDR3 reads TGTGCCAGCAGCCTGGGACTAGCGGGGGCGCAAGAGACCCAGTACTTC.

This chain connects TRBV5-1 to TRBJ2-2, with a tentative D call TRBD1 (5 bases). The CDR3 has 16 amino acids. The germline V and J ends were trimmed by 3 bases and 7 bases, with 19 bases remaining between them. Germline CDR1 reads SGHRS; CDR2 reads YFSETQ. CDR3 amino acids: CASSSGLTPRGGELFF. CDR3 nucleotide sequence: TGCGCCAGCAGCTCAGGGCTCACACCAAGAGGCGGGGAGCTGTTTTTT.

The chain uses TRBV4-2 and TRBJ1-3, with D perhaps matching TRBD1 (5 bases). This CDR3 comprises 16 residues. CDR1 is LGHNA, CDR2 YNFKEQ, per germline. The V gene lost 0 bases and the J gene lost 0 bases, with 9 bases spanning the gap. The CDR3 reads CASSQDWTFSGNTIYF. In DNA, the CDR3 is TGTGCCAGCAGCCAAGATTGGACATTCTCTGGAAACACCATATATTTT.

V usage is TRBV6-1 and J usage is TRBJ2-7; unclear D gene. The CDR3 contains 14 residues. Between the trimmed V and J ends, which lost 2 bases and 5 bases, there was a span of 13 bases. The V gene's germline CDR1 is MNHNS and CDR2 SASEGT. CDR3 protein: CASSERTESHEQYF. For the CDR3, the DNA is TGTGCCAGCAGTGAACGGACCGAAAGCCACGAGCAGTACTTC.

The chain employs TRBV7-9 and TRBJ2-5, with TRBD1 matching 7 bases. Trimming at V came to 2 bases and at J to 1 base, leaving 4 bases not matched to a gene. CDR1 and CDR2 from the germline V gene are SEHNR and FQNEAQ (reference sequence). This CDR3 has 15 residues. CDR3 protein: CASSLTGQLQETQYF. The CDR3 DNA sequence: TGTGCCAGCAGCTTAACGGGACAGCTCCAAGAGACCCAGTACTTC.

The chain couples TRBV5-1 to TRBJ1-2, with unresolved D. V was trimmed by 1 base and J by 1 base, leaving 11 bases between them. There are 15 residues in the CDR3. Germline-derived CDR1 and CDR2 are SGHRS and YFSETQ. CDR3 in DNA: TGCGCCAGCAGCTTGTCACCGACGGTTAACTATGGCTACACCTTC. This codes for CASSLSPTVNYGYTF. The variable domain in full, with the rest retrieved from reference TRBV5-1 and TRBJ1-2, is KAGVTQTPRYLIKTRGQQVTLSCSPISGHRSVSWYQQTPGQGLQFLFEYFSETQRNKGNFPGRFSGRQFSNSRSEMNVSTLELGDSALYLCASSLSPTVNYGYTFGSGTRLTVV.

This chain connects TRBV7-8 to TRBJ2-1; D not certain. The CDR3 loop spans 13 amino acids. The ends were cut back, 2 bases at V and 6 bases at J, with 8 bases in the middle. Germline-derived CDR1 and CDR2 are SGHVS and FQNEAQ. The CDR3 is CASSLKQLNEQFF. The CDR3 DNA sequence: TGTGCCAGCAGCTTAAAACAGCTCAATGAGCAGTTCTTC.

As for this clone: The sample carries other DNA sequences with the same CDR3. The rearrangement joins TRBV7-9 to TRBJ1-4, with D unclear. The CDR3 runs 11 residues. The ends were cut back, 5 bases at V and 8 bases at J, with 6 bases in the middle. Germline V gene lookup returns CDR1 SEHNR and CDR2 FQNEAQ (reference sequence). CDR3 amino acids: CASSIGEKLFF. The DNA of the CDR3 is TGTGCCAGCAGCATTGGGGAAAAACTGTTTTTT.